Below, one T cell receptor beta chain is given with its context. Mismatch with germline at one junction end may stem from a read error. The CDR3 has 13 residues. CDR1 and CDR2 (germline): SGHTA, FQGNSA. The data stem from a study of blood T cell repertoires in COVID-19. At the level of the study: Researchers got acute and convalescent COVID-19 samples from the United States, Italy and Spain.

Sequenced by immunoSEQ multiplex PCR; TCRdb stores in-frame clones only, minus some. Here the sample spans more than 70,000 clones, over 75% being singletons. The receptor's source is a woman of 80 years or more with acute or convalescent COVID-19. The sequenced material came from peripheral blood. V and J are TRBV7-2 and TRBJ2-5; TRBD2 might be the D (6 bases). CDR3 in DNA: TGTGCCAGCAGCTTAATGGGGGGAGAGATCCAGTACTTC. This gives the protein CASSLMGGEIQYF.